This TCR beta chain is drawn from a study of blood T cell repertoires in COVID-19. Study at large: Sources were T cells, B-cell-depleted T cells, or PBMCs; the material itself was cDNA or gDNA.

Methods used by the authors: Cell counts per sample came from amplifying reference gene primers. Sequencing used immunoSEQ multiplex PCR; TCRdb keeps in-frame clones, though not all of them. That table gives V, J and clone size, and the DNA gave D and trimming. The top ten clones hold over 3.5% of a sample with roughly 100,000 clones, 80% to 85% of them seen once. This clone was picked up a small number of times. Looked up from germline, CDR1 is KGHSH and CDR2 is LQKENI. The V gene end was trimmed by 6 bases and the J gene end by 6 bases; junction bases not matched to a gene: 16. This CDR3 is built from 17 residues.

Sequencing was done on a sample of peripheral blood. This rearrangement joins TRBV18 to TRBJ2-2, with 7 bases fitting TRBD1. The origin of this receptor is a man aged 55 to 70 with acute or convalescent COVID-19. The CDR3 sequence is CASSHRIGQEAAGELFF. Here the CDR3 DNA reads TGTGCCAGCTCCCACCGAATTGGACAGGAAGCAGCCGGGGAGCTGTTTTTT.